Below, 8 T cell receptor beta chains from the same sample are listed, as sequenced in a study of T cells in Graves' hyperthyroidism and ophthalmopathy. What was amplified from RNA transcripts were TCR beta CDR3 regions. The HTBI primer set served for first-round RT-PCR of the TCR CDR3. MiXCR was run by TCRdb on the multiplex PCR reads, yielding one entry per CDR3 protein. The repertoire includes 400,000 to 500,000 distinct CDR3 sequences, around 15% of them detected once, and around a sixth sits in the top ten. The specimen was blood. All receptors come from a woman younger than 30 with Graves' hyperthyroidism.

With respect to this clonotype: A much larger clone lies one base from this, so it may be a read error. The CDR3 does not close with the conserved phenylalanine or tryptophan, likely indicating a read error. The rearrangement joins TRBV20-1 to TRBJ2-5, with 12 bases lining up with TRBD2. This CDR3 spans 14 amino acids. V was pared by 4 bases and J by 10 bases, with 10 bases of the junction left unmatched. Germline values: CDR1 DFQATT, CDR2 SNEGSKA (reference sequence). CDR3 region: CSATASGRGGDQYV. As DNA, the CDR3 is TGCAGTGCTACTGCTAGCGGGAGGGGGGGAGACCAGTACGTC.

This clonotype was observed a few times. The chain recombines TRBV20-1 with TRBJ1-5; D unclear. CDR3 length: 15 amino acids. V was pared by 0 bases and J by 2 bases, with 11 bases between. Germline V gene data show CDR1 as DFQATT and CDR2 as SNEGSKA (reference sequence). The CDR3 DNA is TGCAGTGCTAGAGATAACTCGTTGCGCAATCAGCCCCAGCATTTT. Translation gives CSARDNSLRNQPQHF.

This clonotype was recorded at least ten times. This chain uses TRBV29-1 with TRBJ1-1; the D is unclear. The CDR3 consists of 13 residues. The V end lost 3 bases, the J end lost 0 bases, and 8 bases lay between the germline ends. Per the germline V gene, CDR1 is SQVTM and CDR2 is ANQGSEA. For the CDR3, the DNA is TGCAGCGTTGAGTGGCAGTTGAACACTGAAGCTTTCTTT. Translating it yields CSVEWQLNTEAFF.

The chain carries TRBV4-1 and TRBJ2-1; D may match TRBD1 or TRBD2 (6 bases each). Trimming cost V 0 bases and J 9 bases, with 15 bases left between them. The CDR3 spans 15 residues. Per germline, CDR1 MGHRA and CDR2 YSYEKL. The CDR3: CASSQEGAGGGEQFF. The CDR3 DNA is TGCGCCAGCAGCCAAGAAGGAGCCGGGGGCGGTGAGCAGTTCTTC.

This clonotype appeared many times. This chain uses TRBV29-1 with TRBJ1-2; TRBD1 is a possible D gene (5 bases). Germline CDR1 reads SQVTM; CDR2 reads ANQGSEA. The CDR3 covers 11 residues. V dropped 4 bases and J dropped 8 bases, with 11 bases sitting between them. The CDR3 loop reads CSVVIGEGYTF. CDR3 sequence (DNA): TGCAGCGTTGTGATAGGGGAGGGCTACACCTTC.

This clonotype was seen ten or more times. This sequence joins TRBV2 and TRBJ1-2, with D tentatively TRBD1 (5 bases). Germline values: CDR1 SNHLY, CDR2 FYNNEI. Trimming cost V 5 bases and J 5 bases, with 15 bases left between them. There are 14 residues in the CDR3. CDR3 sequence reads: CASSPAGGEYGYTF. CDR3 nucleotide sequence: TGTGCCAGCAGTCCCGCCGGGGGGGAGTATGGCTACACCTTC.

The chain employs TRBV5-1 and TRBJ1-2, with D perhaps TRBD1 (5 bases). This CDR3 region has 12 residues. Trimming stripped 4 bases from V and 8 bases from J, with 12 bases between. Germline V gene sequence: CDR1 SGHRS, CDR2 YFSETQ. The CDR3 bases are TGCGCCAGCAGCCTCGGGACGAGCGGCTACACCTTC. Its translation: CASSLGTSGYTF.

In its sample, this clonotype was seen many times. The genes are TRBV6-2 or TRBV6-3 and TRBJ1-4; D is unclear. Germline-derived CDR1 and CDR2 are MNHEY and SVGEGT. The V gene lost 3 bases and the J gene lost 6 bases, with 20 bases spanning the gap. The length of the CDR3 is 17 residues. CDR3 region: CASSYGPYVGLDEKLFF. The CDR3 nucleotides read TGTGCCAGCAGTTATGGACCTTACGTCGGTTTGGATGAAAAACTGTTTTTT.